This TCR beta chain was recovered during a study of T cell responses to AZD1222 COVID-19 vaccine. Background on the study: The analysis combined second doses at about 4 or about 12 weeks. Study-wide findings and caveats: The study identified only six AZD1222 recipients as seropositive at baseline. Females made up more of the donors, who were largely white British, and clonal diversity may have come out too low.

CDR1 SGHRS and CDR2 YFSETQ come from the germline V gene. The CDR3 has 13 amino acids. V was clipped by 0 bases and J by 5 bases, with 6 bases between them. Notes on this clone: Antigen: not known.

Clones were sequenced by immunoSEQ multiplex PCR, and TCRdb holds only the in-frame ones, with some missing. The data show about 110,000 clones, roughly 85% seen once. Sequencing was performed on peripheral blood, taken on day 0 of AZD1222 vaccination. The V gene is TRBV5-1, the J gene TRBJ2-1; D is possibly TRBD2 (5 bases). The TCR comes from an adult in good health. The CDR3 loop is CASSLGENNEQFF. Here the CDR3 DNA reads TGCGCCAGCAGCTTGGGGGAGAACAATGAGCAGTTCTTC. Full variable domain (missing parts from reference TRBV5-1 and TRBJ2-1): KAGVTQTPRYLIKTRGQQVTLSCSPISGHRSVSWYQQTPGQGLQFLFEYFSETQRNKGNFPGRFSGRQFSNSRSEMNVSTLELGDSALYLCASSLGENNEQFFGPGTRLTVL.